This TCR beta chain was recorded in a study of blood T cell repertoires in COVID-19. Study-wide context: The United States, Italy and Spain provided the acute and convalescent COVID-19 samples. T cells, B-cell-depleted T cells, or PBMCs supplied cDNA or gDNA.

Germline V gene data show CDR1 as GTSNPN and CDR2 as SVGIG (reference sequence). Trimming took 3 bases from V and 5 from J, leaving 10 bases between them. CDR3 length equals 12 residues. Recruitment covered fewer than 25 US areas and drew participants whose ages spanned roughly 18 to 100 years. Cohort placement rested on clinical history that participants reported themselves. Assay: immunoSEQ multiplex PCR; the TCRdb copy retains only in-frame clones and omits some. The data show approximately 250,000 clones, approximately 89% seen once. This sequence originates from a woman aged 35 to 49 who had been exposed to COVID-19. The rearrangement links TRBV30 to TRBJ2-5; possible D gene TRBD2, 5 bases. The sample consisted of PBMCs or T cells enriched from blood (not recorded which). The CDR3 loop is CAWSPSLETQYF. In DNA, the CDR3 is TGTGCCTGGAGCCCTAGCTTGGAGACCCAGTACTTC.